Listed here are 20 T cell receptor beta chains from one sample, sequenced in a study of blood T cell repertoires in COVID-19. The protocol was immunoSEQ multiplex PCR, while the TCRdb copy is restricted to in-frame clones and leaves out a portion. This table has 300,000 or so clones, roughly 87% appearing once. The sequenced sample consisted of PBMCs or T cells enriched from blood (not recorded which). The origin of the receptors is a woman under 40 who had recovered from COVID-19.

The chain employs TRBV2 and TRBJ1-2; D unresolved. Germline CDR1 reads SNHLY; CDR2 reads FYNNEI. CDR3 length: 13 residues. Between the trimmed V and J ends, which lost 2 bases and 4 bases, there was a span of 8 bases. The CDR3 reads CASSEQAGYGYTF. CDR3 nucleotides: TGTGCCAGCAGTGAACAGGCCGGCTATGGCTACACCTTC.

V usage is TRBV19 and J usage is TRBJ1-2; D perhaps matches TRBD1 (5 bases). V dropped 7 bases and J dropped 5 bases, with 14 bases sitting between them. Germline values: CDR1 LNHDA, CDR2 SQIVND (reference sequence). This CDR3 has 13 residues. The DNA for the CDR3 is TGTGCCAGTACCATGGGGGGGAGGTATGGCTACACCTTC. It specifies CASTMGGRYGYTF.

V is TRBV2 and J is TRBJ1-2; the match to TRBD1 covers 7 bases. Trimming removed 0 bases from V and 7 bases from J; junction bases left unmatched: 5. Germline V gene lookup returns CDR1 SNHLY and CDR2 FYNNEI. This CDR3 is built from 14 residues. The chain's CDR3 is CASSEAGQVLGYTF. In nucleotides, the CDR3 is TGTGCCAGCAGTGAAGCTGGACAGGTTCTTGGCTACACCTTC. Looking up the rest from reference TRBV2 and TRBJ1-2 gives the full variable domain: EPEVTQTPSHQVTQMGQEVILRCVPISNHLYFYWYRQILGQKVEFLVSFYNNEISEKSEIFDDQFSVERPDGSNFTLKIRSTKLEDSAMYFCASSEAGQVLGYTFGSGTRLTVV.

The V gene is TRBV19, the J gene TRBJ1-1; D gene uncertain. This CDR3 has 17 residues. The V gene lost 3 bases and the J gene lost 1 base, with 18 bases spanning the gap. Germline lookup yields CDR1 LNHDA and CDR2 SQIVND (reference sequence). The CDR3 nucleotides read TGTGCCAGTAGTATCCGGGTCTCCAGACTCTCGAACACTGAAGCTTTCTTT. Amino acids: CASSIRVSRLSNTEAFF.

The J gene is TRBJ2-2, the V gene TRBV4-3; tentatively, D is TRBD1 (7 bases). This CDR3 spans 16 amino acids. The V end lost 0 bases, the J end lost 6 bases, and 14 bases lay between the germline ends. Germline V gene data show CDR1 as LGHNA and CDR2 as YSLEER. The CDR3 sequence: CASSQDRQGGSGELFF. CDR3 bases: TGCGCCAGCAGCCAAGATCGGCAGGGGGGTTCCGGGGAGCTGTTTTTT.

V usage is TRBV5-1 and J usage is TRBJ1-2, with 11 bases matching TRBD1. CDR3 length: 15 residues. Germline assignment: CDR1 SGHRS and CDR2 YFSETQ. The junction had 3 bases not matched to a gene; V was cut back by 3 bases and J by 2 bases. The CDR3 region has the DNA TGCGCCAGCAGCTGGGGGACAGGGGGAAACTATGGCTACACCTTC. This translates into CASSWGTGGNYGYTF.

The chain joins TRBV9 to TRBJ2-3, with D perhaps TRBD2 (7 bases). Germline CDR1 and CDR2: SGDLS and YYNGEE. The CDR3 has 17 residues. V lost 4 bases, J lost 0 bases, and 18 bases lay in between. DNA of the CDR3: TGTGCCAGCAGCCACCCGGGGGGCAGGGGTAGCACAGATACGCAGTATTTT. Its translation is CASSHPGGRGSTDTQYF.

This clone has just one count. The junction shows a germline mismatch at one end, possibly a read error. The genes are TRBV12-5 and TRBJ2-2, with D hard to call. Germline loops: CDR1 LGHNT, CDR2 FRNRAP. CDR3 length equals 13 residues. CDR3 nucleotides: TGTGCTAGTGGTCTGGTGAGCACCGGGGAGCTGTTTTTT. Amino acid sequence: CASGLVSTGELFF.

The gene calls are TRBV2 and TRBJ1-1, with no clear D. V was trimmed by 7 bases and J by 1 base, leaving 10 bases between them. This CDR3 is 13 amino acids long. Germline-derived CDR1 and CDR2 are SNHLY and FYNNEI. The CDR3 DNA reads as TGTGCCAGCATTAGACTGACGAACACTGAAGCTTTCTTT. Protein: CASIRLTNTEAFF.

The V and J genes are TRBV4-1 and TRBJ1-5; 7 bases fit TRBD1. CDR3 length equals 18 residues. The V and J ends lost 1 base and 0 bases, in that order; junction bases with no gene match: 9. Germline V lookup: CDR1 MGHRA, CDR2 YSYEKL. CDR3 region: CASSQVEGAGYSNQPQHF. The CDR3 DNA follows: TGCGCCAGCAGCCAAGTAGAGGGGGCAGGGTATAGCAATCAGCCCCAGCATTTT.

V and J are TRBV20-1 and TRBJ2-2; tentative D call: TRBD2 (6 bases). Germline loops: CDR1 DFQATT, CDR2 SNEGSKA (reference sequence). The CDR3 runs to 14 residues. V was pared by 3 bases and J by 1 base, with 9 bases between. In nucleotides, the CDR3 is TGCAGTGCTAGTGGGCGGGGGAACACCGGGGAGCTGTTTTTT. Its translation: CSASGRGNTGELFF.

The chain recombines TRBV21-1 with TRBJ2-1; the table's D call, TRBD2, has no DNA check behind it. TRBV21-1 is recorded as a pseudogene. The CDR3 runs to 21 residues. In DNA, the CDR3 is TGTGCCAGCAGCAAATGCCCCGGACTAGCGGGGGCCACCGTGGGCTACAATGAGCAGTTCTTC. It encodes CASSKCPGLAGATVGYNEQFF.

This chain connects TRBV7-2 to TRBJ1-1; TRBD1 agrees at 8 bases. Germline CDR1 and CDR2: SGHTA and FQGNSA. CDR3 length equals 16 residues. The trim removed 3 bases at V and 1 base at J, leaving 7 bases unmatched. CDR3 region: CASSFYWTGPNTEAFF. The CDR3 nucleotides read TGTGCCAGCAGCTTTTACTGGACAGGGCCGAACACTGAAGCTTTCTTT.

The V call is TRBV19, the J call TRBJ1-6, with D maybe TRBD1 (5 bases). V was trimmed by 1 base and J by 14 bases, leaving 24 bases between them. The germline CDR1 and CDR2 sequences are LNHDA and SQIVND (reference sequence). The CDR3 extends over 17 amino acids. CDR3 bases: TGTGCCAGTAGTATAGCCTCCCGGGAGGGGCCAAGGTCGTCCCTCCACTTT. It specifies CASSIASREGPRSSLHF.

The rearrangement joins TRBV29-1 to TRBJ2-2; TRBD1 is a possible D gene (5 bases). The CDR3 contains 13 residues. Germline CDR1 is SQVTM and CDR2 is ANQGSEA. Trimming cost V 6 bases and J 7 bases, with 15 bases left between them. The CDR3 DNA is TGCAGCGTAAGCAGGGAAAATTTCGGGGAGCTGTTTTTT. This translates into CSVSRENFGELFF.

This clone was found a few times. V and J are TRBV30 and TRBJ1-2, with D hard to call. The CDR3 extends over 11 amino acids. V was cut by 7 bases and J by 1 base, with 7 bases left in between. The germline V gene encodes CDR1 GTSNPN and CDR2 SVGIG (reference sequence). Written as DNA, the CDR3 is TGTGCCTCGACAAATAACTATGGCTACACCTTC. It encodes CASTNNYGYTF.

The chain links TRBV6-5 to TRBJ1-5, with 9 bases matching TRBD1. This CDR3 is 16 amino acids long. The J segment lost 6 bases and the V segment lost 4 bases, leaving 10 bases of the junction unmatched. CDR1 is MNHEY, CDR2 SVGAGI, per germline. CDR3 sequence (DNA): TGTGCCAGCAGTTCATTGGACAGGGGCTCCAGTCAGCCCCAGCATTTT. Its protein product is CASSSLDRGSSQPQHF.

This sequence joins TRBV4-1 and TRBJ2-3, with 10 bases identical to TRBD1. The length of the CDR3 is 16 residues. Germline CDR1 is MGHRA and CDR2 is YSYEKL. The junction had 5 bases not matched to a gene; V was cut back by 1 base and J by 4 bases. CDR3 DNA sequence: TGCGCCAGCAGCCAAGCAGACAGGGGGCTCTCAGATACGCAGTATTTT. Its protein product is CASSQADRGLSDTQYF.

This rearrangement joins TRBV5-1 to TRBJ2-3; D might be TRBD1 (5 bases). V was trimmed by 4 bases and J by 2 bases, leaving 11 bases between them. CDR1 and CDR2 from the germline V gene are SGHRS and YFSETQ. The CDR3 sequence is 14 residues long. In nucleotides, the CDR3 is TGCGCCAGCAGCCCCCGACAGAACACAGATACGCAGTATTTT. Protein product: CASSPRQNTDTQYF.

The chain uses TRBV5-5 and TRBJ2-2, with 7 bases matching TRBD2. The CDR3 consists of 14 residues. J gave up 6 bases and V 3 bases, and 5 bases lay outside the gene matches. Germline CDR1 SGHKS, CDR2 YYEKEE (reference sequence). CDR3 in amino acids: CASSWEGISGELFF. The CDR3, as DNA: TGTGCCAGCAGCTGGGAGGGAATATCCGGGGAGCTGTTTTTT.